These 20 T cell receptor beta chains share one sample of origin, sequenced in a study of T cell changes during pregnancy in multiple sclerosis. The table came from immunoSEQ multiplex PCR; TCRdb's copy has only in-frame clones and leaves some out. The sample yields about 93,000 clones, about 92% seen once. The source material was peripheral blood, sampled after pregnancy. The receptor source for this set is a female donor with multiple sclerosis, enrolled in a pregnancy study.

The V call is TRBV4-3, the J call TRBJ1-1; 10 bases fit TRBD1. Per germline, CDR1 LGHNA and CDR2 YSLEER. V shed 0 bases, J shed 10 bases, and the junction held 8 bases outside the gene matches. The CDR3 runs 15 residues. CDR3 coding DNA: TGCGCCAGCAGCCAAGAAGCGACAGGGGGCGCGGGAGCTTTCTTT. It specifies CASSQEATGGAGAFF.

This clone was counted only a few times. The genes are TRBV29-1 and TRBJ1-1, with a tentative D call TRBD1 (5 bases). The CDR3 is 12 amino acids. V was shortened by 8 bases and J by 10 bases, with 20 bases between the two germline ends. The V gene's germline CDR1 is SQVTM and CDR2 ANQGSEA. The CDR3 protein is CSIEDRQWGAFF. Here the CDR3 DNA reads TGCAGCATCGAAGACAGACAGTGGGGAGCTTTCTTT.

This clone has just one count. V is TRBV7-9 and J is TRBJ2-1; 7 positions match TRBD2. Germline assignment: CDR1 SEHNR and CDR2 FQNEAQ (reference sequence). Unmatched junction bases numbered 18, after V lost 4 bases and J lost 9 bases. The length of the CDR3 is 17 residues. CDR3: CASSWHMSGNDVGEQFF. Written as DNA, the CDR3 is TGTGCCAGCAGCTGGCATATGAGCGGGAACGATGTTGGTGAGCAGTTCTTC.

The chain combines TRBV9 with TRBJ2-7; 7 bases map to TRBD2. The germline gives CDR1 SGDLS, CDR2 YYNGEE. V was clipped by 0 bases and J by 2 bases; unmatched bases: 8. The CDR3 sequence is 16 residues long. In DNA, the CDR3 is TGTGCCAGCAGCGTAGTAAGCGGGGCAACAACCTACGAGCAGTACTTC. This sequence encodes CASSVVSGATTYEQYF. Based on the CDR3 plus reference TRBV9 and TRBJ2-7, the full variable domain is DSGVTQTPKHLITATGQRVTLRCSPRSGDLSVYWYQQSLDQGLQFLIQYYNGEERAKGNILERFSAQQFPDLHSELNLSSLELGDSALYFCASSVVSGATTYEQYFGPGTRLTVT.

The chain combines TRBV11-2 with TRBJ2-7; 8 bases line up with TRBD2. Unmatched junction bases numbered 7, after V lost 1 base and J lost 2 bases. This CDR3 is 16 amino acids long. Per the germline V gene, CDR1 is SGHAT and CDR2 is FQNNGV. The CDR3 spells CASSLGSGGLTYEQYF. The CDR3, as DNA: TGTGCCAGCAGCTTAGGGAGCGGGGGATTAACCTACGAGCAGTACTTC.

This chain joins TRBV18 and TRBJ1-4; possible D gene TRBD1, 5 bases. The germline CDR1 and CDR2 sequences are KGHSH and LQKENI. Trimming took 2 bases from V and 8 from J, leaving 12 bases between them. The CDR3 sequence is 14 residues long. CDR3 nucleotides: TGTGCCAGCTCACCAGGGGCGGCCGTGGAAAAACTGTTTTTT. This codes for CASSPGAAVEKLFF. The entire variable domain, with the rest obtained from reference TRBV18 and TRBJ1-4, is as follows: NAGVMQNPRHLVRRRGQEARLRCSPMKGHSHVYWYRQLPEEGLKFMVYLQKENIIDESGMPKERFSAEFPKEGPSILRIQQVVRGDSAAYFCASSPGAAVEKLFFGSGTQLSVL.

For this clone: A far larger clone is one base from this, pointing to a likely read error. The V gene is TRBV4-2, the J gene TRBJ1-5, with 9 positions matching TRBD1. V lost 2 bases, J lost 5 bases, and 13 bases stayed unmatched. The germline V gene encodes CDR1 LGHNA and CDR2 YNFKEQ. The CDR3 is made up of 18 amino acids. CDR3 nucleotide sequence: TGTGCCAGCAGCCAACCTCTATCGACAGGGGGGGACCATCAGCCCCAGCATTTT. Encoded protein: CASSQPLSTGGDHQPQHF.

The chain combines TRBV19 with TRBJ1-1, with D possibly matching TRBD1 (5 bases). V dropped 0 bases and J dropped 0 bases, with 11 bases sitting between them. Germline V CDR1 and CDR2: LNHDA, SQIVND (reference sequence). This CDR3 is 16 amino acids long. The DNA for the CDR3 is TGTGCCAGTAGTATAGACCCCAGGGTAATGAACACTGAAGCTTTCTTT. It translates to CASSIDPRVMNTEAFF.

The genes are TRBV14 and TRBJ1-1; the match to TRBD1 covers 9 bases. V trimming: 4 bases; J trimming: 3 bases; junction bases outside the gene matches: 6. Germline CDR1 is SGHDN and CDR2 is FVKESK. This CDR3 comprises 15 residues. The CDR3 DNA follows: TGTGCCAGCAGCCCGGTGGACAGGGGCCACACTGAAGCTTTCTTT. It is translated as CASSPVDRGHTEAFF.

CDR3 in DNA: TGCGCCAGTGGGACAGCCCGATCGTACGAGCAGTACTTC. This translates into CASGTARSYEQYF. The chain joins TRBV10-1 to TRBJ2-7; 7 nucleotides match TRBD1. The CDR3 runs to 13 residues. CDR1 and CDR2 from the germline V gene are WNHNN and SYGVQD (reference sequence). After removal of 9 bases from V and 4 bases from J, the junction contained 9 bases not matched to a gene.

The chain is built from TRBV9 and TRBJ1-2, with D possibly matching TRBD1 (5 bases). The CDR3 consists of 13 residues. The germline CDR1 and CDR2 sequences are SGDLS and YYNGEE. V was pared by 2 bases and J by 2 bases, with 7 bases between. The CDR3 DNA sequence: TGTGCCAGCAGCGTGGACAAGAACTATGGCTACACCTTC. Translated, it gives CASSVDKNYGYTF.

The chain couples TRBV9 to TRBJ2-7; 9 nucleotides agree with TRBD1. The germline V gene encodes CDR1 SGDLS and CDR2 YYNGEE. The CDR3 contains 16 residues. Trimming took 1 base from V and 7 from J; bases not matched to a gene: 12. CDR3 DNA sequence: TGTGCCAGCAGCGTACGAGCCGGGACAGGGATGGGGGAGCAGTACTTC. This sequence encodes CASSVRAGTGMGEQYF.

This clone was detected a few times. The V and J genes are TRBV2 and TRBJ1-1; D is unclear. CDR3 size: 12 residues. Trimming removed 7 bases from V and 1 base from J, with 7 bases in between. CDR1 is SNHLY and CDR2 is FYNNEI in the germline V gene. CDR3 sequence reads: CASTRENTEAFF. The DNA of the CDR3 is TGTGCCAGCACCCGGGAGAACACTGAAGCTTTCTTT.

The chain joins TRBV9 to TRBJ2-7, with a possible D match to TRBD2 (5 bases). Trimming pared 4 bases from V and 0 bases from J, leaving 17 bases between. The CDR3 totals 16 residues. The germline V gene has CDR1 SGDLS and CDR2 YYNGEE. The chain's CDR3 is CASSRGPLGNSYEQYF. CDR3 nucleotides: TGTGCCAGCAGCCGCGGACCTCTCGGGAACTCCTACGAGCAGTACTTC.

The chain joins TRBV27 to TRBJ2-1; the match to TRBD2 covers 15 bases. Per germline, CDR1 MNHEY and CDR2 SMNVEV (reference sequence). The CDR3 is 15 amino acids. J was trimmed by 7 bases and V by 8 bases; bases with no gene match: 6. The CDR3 spells CASGGTSGGRNEQFF. CDR3 nucleotide sequence: TGTGCCAGCGGCGGGACTAGCGGGGGGAGGAATGAGCAGTTCTTC.

The chain links TRBV5-4 to TRBJ1-1, with D tentatively TRBD1 (6 bases). The CDR3 is made up of 16 amino acids. The V end was cut by 4 bases, the J end by 0 bases, with 16 bases between. Germline loops: CDR1 SGHNT, CDR2 YYREEE (reference sequence). In DNA, the CDR3 is TGTGCCAGCAGCCCAGGGACACCTCAATTGAACACTGAAGCTTTCTTT. Translated, it gives CASSPGTPQLNTEAFF.

The rearrangement uses TRBV4-2 and TRBJ2-1, with 7 bases that match TRBD2. The trim removed 2 bases at V and 0 bases at J, leaving 10 bases unmatched. Germline loops: CDR1 LGHNA, CDR2 YNFKEQ. CDR3 length: 18 amino acids. The CDR3 nucleotides read TGTGCCAGCAGCCAACAGGGTCGGACTAGGGTCTCCTACAATGAGCAGTTCTTC. This codes for CASSQQGRTRVSYNEQFF.

This rearrangement joins TRBV5-8 to TRBJ1-4; D is perhaps TRBD1 (5 bases). Germline assignment: CDR1 SGHTS and CDR2 YDEGEE. V lost 5 bases to trimming and J lost 5 bases, with 16 bases between them. The length of the CDR3 is 15 residues. CDR3 loop: CASRLSGDANEKLFF. The DNA for the CDR3 is TGTGCCAGCAGGCTCTCGGGGGACGCGAATGAAAAACTGTTTTTT.

The V call is TRBV29-1, the J call TRBJ2-5; D call uncertain. Trimming took 7 bases from V and 5 from J, leaving 11 bases between them. The CDR3 is 11 amino acids. CDR1 and CDR2 from the germline V gene are SQVTM and ANQGSEA. In DNA form, the CDR3 reads TGCAGCGGGCAAACGTCTGAGACCCAGTACTTC. Amino acids: CSGQTSETQYF.

This sequence joins TRBV18 and TRBJ1-1; 7 bases map to TRBD1. The J segment lost 0 bases and the V segment lost 8 bases, leaving 9 bases of the junction unmatched. The germline V gene encodes CDR1 KGHSH and CDR2 LQKENI. CDR3 length: 15 residues. Written as DNA, the CDR3 is TGTGCCAGCCACCCCGACAGGGCCATGAACACTGAAGCTTTCTTT. As protein: CASHPDRAMNTEAFF.